Included here is one T cell receptor beta chain sequence, with context. The sample comes from a study of blood T cell repertoires in COVID-19. The table came from immunoSEQ multiplex PCR; TCRdb's copy has only in-frame clones and leaves some out. In the table there are around 260,000 clones, 80% to 85% of which are singletons. The receptor comes from a person aged 70 to 79 with COVID-19, enrolled during active disease. Sample: peripheral blood.

For the CDR3, the DNA is TGTGCCAGCAGCTTGGGGCAGGGAGGAAGAGGCTACACCTTC. The encoded protein is CASSLGQGGRGYTF. The chain carries TRBV7-3 and TRBJ1-2; the D gene is possibly TRBD1 (5 bases). V was cut by 3 bases and J by 8 bases, with 16 bases left in between. Germline loops: CDR1 SGHTA, CDR2 FQGTGA. The CDR3 runs to 14 residues.